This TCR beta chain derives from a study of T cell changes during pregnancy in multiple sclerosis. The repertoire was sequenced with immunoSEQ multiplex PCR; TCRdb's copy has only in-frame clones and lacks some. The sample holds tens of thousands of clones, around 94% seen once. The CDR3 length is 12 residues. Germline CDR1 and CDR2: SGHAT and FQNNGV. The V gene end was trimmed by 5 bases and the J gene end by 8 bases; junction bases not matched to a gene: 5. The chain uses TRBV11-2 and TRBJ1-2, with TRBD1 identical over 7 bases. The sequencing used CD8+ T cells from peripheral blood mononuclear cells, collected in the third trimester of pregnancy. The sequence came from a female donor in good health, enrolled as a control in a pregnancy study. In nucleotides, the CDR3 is TGTGCCAGCAGCGAGGGGGCTTACGGCTACACCTTC. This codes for CASSEGAYGYTF.